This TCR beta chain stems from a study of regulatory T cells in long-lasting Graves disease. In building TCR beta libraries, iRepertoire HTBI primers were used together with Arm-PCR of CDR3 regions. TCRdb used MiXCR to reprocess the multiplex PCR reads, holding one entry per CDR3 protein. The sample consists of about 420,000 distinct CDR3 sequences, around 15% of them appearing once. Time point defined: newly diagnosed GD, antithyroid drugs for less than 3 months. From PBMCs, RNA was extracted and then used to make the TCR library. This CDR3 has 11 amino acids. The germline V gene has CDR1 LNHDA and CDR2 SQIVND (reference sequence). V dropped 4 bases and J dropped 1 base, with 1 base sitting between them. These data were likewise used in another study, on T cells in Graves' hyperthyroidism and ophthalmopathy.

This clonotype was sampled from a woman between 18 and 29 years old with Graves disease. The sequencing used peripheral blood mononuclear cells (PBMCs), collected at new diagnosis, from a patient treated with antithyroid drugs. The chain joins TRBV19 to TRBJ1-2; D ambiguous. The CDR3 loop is CASSNNYGYTF. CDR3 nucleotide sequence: TGTGCCAGTAGTAATAACTATGGCTACACCTTC.